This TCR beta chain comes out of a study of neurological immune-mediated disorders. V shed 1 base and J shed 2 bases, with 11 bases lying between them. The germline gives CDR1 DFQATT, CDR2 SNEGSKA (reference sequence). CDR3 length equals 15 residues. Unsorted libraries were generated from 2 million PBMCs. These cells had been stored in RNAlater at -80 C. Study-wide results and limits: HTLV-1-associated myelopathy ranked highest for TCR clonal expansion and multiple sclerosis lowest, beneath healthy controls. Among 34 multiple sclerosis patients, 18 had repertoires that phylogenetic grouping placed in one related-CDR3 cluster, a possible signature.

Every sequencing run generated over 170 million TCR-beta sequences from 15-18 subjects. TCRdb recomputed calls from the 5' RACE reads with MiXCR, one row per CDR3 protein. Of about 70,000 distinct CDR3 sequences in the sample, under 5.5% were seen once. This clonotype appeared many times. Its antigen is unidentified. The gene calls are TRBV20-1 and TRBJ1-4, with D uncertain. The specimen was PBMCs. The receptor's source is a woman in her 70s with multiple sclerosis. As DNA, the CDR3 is TGCAGTGCTAGAGGTCAGGTTGGGACTAATGAAAAACTGTTTTTT. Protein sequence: CSARGQVGTNEKLFF.